Reported below is one TCR beta chain. Its antigen specificity is not known. No much larger clone is present one base from it, and per-base qualities are unavailable. The junction shows trimming of 7 bases on V and 0 bases on J, plus 13 bases between the germline ends. CDR1 and CDR2 are read off the germline V gene (reference sequence) as SEHNR and FQNEAQ. The CDR3 sequence holds 16 residues, the cysteine and phenylalanine included. CDR3 DNA is the only sequence kept; it has 48 bases, read in frame from the first base. Whole blood was collected in K2EDTA tubes by collaborating institutions according to the institutions' own protocols. For TCRbeta analysis, collaborators shipped samples in one of three forms: frozen whole blood, isolated PBMCs, or DNA extracted from either of those sample types. This record comes from a study of blood T cell repertoires in COVID-19 (dated by TCRdb to about 2020). About the study as a whole: Samples from collaborators originated in the United States, Italy and Spain and spanned both the acute and convalescent phases of COVID-19. The repertoires were made available in a free public database intended to serve as a resource for research on the immune response to SARS-CoV-2. Where available, HLA class I and class II types were taken from metadata supplied by the sample provider and were not determined by assay-based typing. The dataset comprised deeply sampled blood TCRbeta repertoires from subjects exposed to, actively infected with, or recovered from COVID-19. Samples came from the ongoing ImmuneRACE study (first 160 participants) plus 1,254 subjects from 6 global collaborators. The material from the prospective study consisted of cDNA or gDNA derived from T cells, B-cell-depleted T cells, or PBMCs. Sample metadata almost always included a de-identified subject ID, COVID-19 status, age in years and sex. What the research found in general, with its limitations: Clinical and demographic metadata were provided uncurated, with the amount varying by source and participant.

TCRbeta CDR3 regions were amplified from genomic DNA using the immunoSEQ Assay, a bias-controlled multiplex PCR. In the paper's pipeline: The number of nucleated cells in each sample was estimated from the amplification of reference gene primers within the assay. To quantify the absolute abundance of each unique TCRbeta CDR3 rearrangement, sequence reads were collapsed and filtered. For each sample, productive Simpson clonality was calculated as the square root of Simpson's diversity index over productive rearrangements. TCRdb took this table from immuneACCESS and kept in-frame rearrangements with V and J called. Such tables lack part of the clones; where checked against another copy, unresolved V genes explain under half of the gap, and the rest is unexplained. V, J and clone size are taken as reported in that table, and D and trimming were inferred from the DNA itself. The sample contains about 98,000 clones, approximately 80% of them found a single time. The ten largest account for around 4% of the sample.

This chain is built from TRBV7-9 and TRBJ1-6; the D gene is possibly TRBD1, with 5 bases matching. Sequencing was carried out using peripheral blood. The receptor's source is a man between 60 and 70 years old with acute or convalescent COVID-19. CDR3 reads: CASKPRDVSYNSPLHF. The DNA is TGTGCCAGCAAACCGCGGGACGTCTCCTATAATTCACCCCTCCACTTT.